This T cell receptor (beta chain) is from a study of blood T cell repertoires in COVID-19. The data were produced by immunoSEQ multiplex PCR, yet TCRdb's version contains in-frame clones alone and is incomplete. The sample has fewer than 400,000 clones, over 75% seen once. The CDR3 covers 15 residues. Germline V lookup: CDR1 LGHNA, CDR2 YNFKEQ. V was trimmed by 2 bases and J by 9 bases, leaving 14 bases between them. The rearrangement uses TRBV4-2 and TRBJ1-6; tentatively, D is TRBD1 (5 bases). The source of this sequence is a man aged 30 to 45 who had recovered from COVID-19. The sample consisted of PBMCs or T cells enriched from blood (not recorded which). CDR3 amino acids: CASSQTGGKGSPLHF. CDR3 DNA: TGTGCCAGCAGCCAAACGGGGGGTAAGGGTTCACCCCTCCACTTT.